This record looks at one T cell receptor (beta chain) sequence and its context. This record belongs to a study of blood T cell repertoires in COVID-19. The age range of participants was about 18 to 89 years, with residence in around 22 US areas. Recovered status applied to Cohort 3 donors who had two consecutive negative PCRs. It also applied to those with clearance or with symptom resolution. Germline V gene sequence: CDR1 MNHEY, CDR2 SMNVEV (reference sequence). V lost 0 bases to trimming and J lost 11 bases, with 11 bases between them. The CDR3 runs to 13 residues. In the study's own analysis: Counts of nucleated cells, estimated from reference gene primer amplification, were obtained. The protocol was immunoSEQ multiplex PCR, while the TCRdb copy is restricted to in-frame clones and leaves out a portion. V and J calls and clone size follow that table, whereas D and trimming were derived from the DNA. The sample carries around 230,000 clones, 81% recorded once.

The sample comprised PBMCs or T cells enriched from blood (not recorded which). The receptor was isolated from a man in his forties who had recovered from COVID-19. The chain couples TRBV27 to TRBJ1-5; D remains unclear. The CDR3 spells CASSLSISMSQHF. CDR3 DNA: TGTGCCAGCAGTTTATCGATCTCTATGTCCCAGCATTTT.